The following is a T cell receptor (beta chain) sequence with its context. Its recognized antigen is unknown. No base quality information exists; no much larger clone differs at one position. Using the deep immunoSEQ assay, TCR CDR3 regions were amplified from genomic DNA by multiplex PCR. For each cell subset, the extracted genomic DNA was distributed evenly across all wells of several immunoSEQ 96-well plates, and each plate served as one replicate. Each replicate PCR for sorted subsets received 150 to 250 ng genomic DNA, equal to about 30,000 T cell genomes. Purified libraries were measured with a Qubit 3.0 fluorometer, size-checked on a Bioanalyzer 2100, and measured again with the KAPA Library Quantification kit. Each immunoSEQ 96-well plate was sequenced on its own single-read 150-cycle Illumina NextSeq 550 flow cell. The source study handled its data this way. Because only junctional sequences without quality scores were contained in the immunoSEQ output, filtering matching that applied to full-length reads could not be performed. To assign V/J genes and CDR3, sequences were annotated using PyIR, a Python wrapper for IgBLAST v1.9, with IMGT germline references. Reads were filtered out if the reads had weak V/J assignments (E-value above 1e-6), no CDR3, stop codons, out-of-frame junctions, or ambiguous translated residues. A V3J clonotype was defined by an identical inferred V gene, J gene, and CDR3 amino acid sequence. Percentage overlap between repertoires was computed as shared unique clonotypes divided by the size of the smaller repertoire. RTK rarefaction, the Chao1 estimator, and Recon v2.1 estimates of unobserved clonotypes were used to assess repertoire richness. For all TCRbeta clonotypes obtained by the gDNA method from a few donors, generation probabilities were computed with OLGA. The table was pulled from immuneACCESS by TCRdb, which kept in-frame rearrangements only. Such tables lose some clones; where checked, under half of the loss comes from unresolved V genes, and the rest has no known cause. The V and J calls and clone size are taken from that table; D and trimming were inferred from the DNA. Across this sample there are some 2,400,000 clones, with under 97% seen only once. The ten biggest clones cover roughly 0.13% of the sample.

There are 14 amino acids in the CDR3, from cysteine to phenylalanine inclusive. Only CDR3 DNA remains: 42 bases, in frame from the first base. The germline V gene (reference sequence) yields WNHNN for CDR1 and SYGVQD for CDR2. V sheds 2 bases and J sheds 8 bases, leaving 12 bases between their ends. The data stem from a study of shared clonotypes between healthy human individuals (TCRdb year 2020). For the wider study: The cohort comprised a couple of women and a few men aged 18 to 49 years. Leukapheresis yielded between about 0.9 and 9.5 billion PBMCs per donor. For each donor, three plates each were used for CD4 naive and CD4 memory, two plates were used for CD8 naive, and one plate was used for CD8 memory. To estimate repertoire size and how much clonotype sharing occurs between individuals, the study deeply sequenced the blood TCR repertoires of several healthy adults. Different laboratories and diverse techniques were used to prepare libraries and sequence TCR repertoires, to increase sequencing depth and limit assay-specific biases.

The donors were healthy, HIV-negative adults with no recently reported acute infections or vaccinations. All donors were Caucasian adults living in Nashville, Tennessee, USA. CD4+ T cells were enriched by magnetic negative selection, after which naive cells were positively selected on CD45RA and the negative fraction was taken as the memory subset. Blood was collected by leukapheresis, and PBMCs were isolated by Ficoll-Histopaque density gradient centrifugation and then cryopreserved in liquid nitrogen vapor phase. Analytical flow cytometry was used to check the purity and quantity of each magnetically sorted T cell population. Genomic DNA was isolated from every sorted fraction and measured by UV absorbance on a Nanodrop 2000c. Paper-wide results and their limitations: Compared with non-shared clonotypes, the clonotypes found in all four sorted-subset donors had higher generation probabilities. Pairwise subsampling indicated that sequencing depth was expected to affect the degree of clonotype sharing among donors. Only blood was sampled, and tissue TCR repertoires likely differ from those in blood. Naive subsets generally had larger estimated clonotype richness than memory subsets. Because the study included a small number of donors, the genetic and exposure-history diversity represented was limited. Incomplete sequencing was indicated by rarefaction of sorted-subset datasets, despite the large sequencing depth. When a few donors were compared, the shared fraction of clonotypes was 5% to 6.5% for naive CD4, approximately 3.5% for naive CD8, about 2.5% for memory CD4, and 0.35% to 0.5% for memory CD8.

The sequence links TRBV10-1 to TRBJ2-2; the D gene is unclear. The sequencing input was naive CD4+ T cells sorted from blood. Per the publication, the cell subset or site label means: CD45RA+ positively selected. This receptor was obtained from a man in his late teens or twenties in good health. The DNA is TGCGCCAGCAGTGAGCGGGCTTCCCGGGGGGAGCTGTTTTTT. This translates into CASSERASRGELFF.